Here is one TCR beta chain with its context. In the study's own analysis: Amplified reference gene primers provided the basis for estimating nucleated cell counts. Data came from immunoSEQ multiplex PCR; TCRdb stores just in-frame clones and leaves some out. V and J calls and clone size are those listed in that table; D and trimming were worked out from the DNA. The sample records approximately 130,000 clones, just under 85% being singletons. The source of the sample is a study of blood T cell repertoires in COVID-19. Study information: Whether acute or convalescent, the COVID-19 samples came from the United States, Italy and Spain.

The clonotype originates from a human donor in a cohort sampled during active COVID-19. Specimen: peripheral blood.

CDR3 amino acids: CASSPDPTGRRNEQFF. CDR3 sequence (DNA): TGTGCCAGCAGCCCCGACCCGACAGGGAGAAGGAATGAGCAGTTCTTC. V gene TRBV11-1 combines with J gene TRBJ2-1; 7 nucleotides line up with TRBD1. The CDR3 length is 16 residues. The germline gives CDR1 SGHAT, CDR2 FQDESV (reference sequence). With V trimmed by 5 bases and J by 7 bases, 14 bases remained unmatched.